A selection of T cell receptor beta chains follows, all from one sample in a study of blood T cell repertoires in COVID-19. Method: immunoSEQ multiplex PCR; TCRdb's copy keeps in-frame clones and lacks some. The sample has about 27,000 clones; around nine tenths are singletons. Sample: peripheral blood. The receptors shown here come from a human donor with active COVID-19. The donor label of this sample is uncertain. CDR3s include the opening cysteine and the closing phenylalanine or tryptophan. The D gene is left open where the match is weak. Not every row has a clone size; where given, it reads once, few, many or a size class.

D gene	J gene	V gene	clone size	CDR3 protein	CDR3 DNA
NA	TRBJ2-2	TRBV28	NA	CASRLGSTGELFF	TGTGCCAGCAGGTTGGGGAGCACCGGGGAGCTGTTTTTT
TRBD1	TRBJ2-7	TRBV4-3	NA	CASSLDRGHPTSYEQYF	TGCGCCAGCAGCCTGGACAGGGGGCATCCCACCTCCTACGAGCAGTACTTC
NA	TRBJ2-1	TRBV10-2	few	CASREFSYSFF	TGCGCCAGCAGAGAGTTCTCGTACTCGTTCTTC
NA	TRBJ2-3	TRBV5-1	NA	CASSLRGLKRTDTQYF	TGCGCCAGCAGCTTGAGAGGACTAAAACGCACAGATACGCAGTATTTT
NA	TRBJ2-7	TRBV2	NA	CASSTVLLSYEQYF	TGTGCCAGCTCAACAGTACTTCTCTCCTACGAGCAGTACTTC
NA	TRBJ2-7	TRBV5-1	NA	CASAHTAGPHEQYF	TGCGCCAGCGCCCATACGGCGGGGCCCCACGAGCAGTACTTC
TRBD2	TRBJ2-5	TRBV5-8	NA	CASSGGLAGGETQYF	TGTGCCAGCAGCGGAGGACTAGCGGGGGGTGAGACCCAGTACTTC
TRBD1	TRBJ2-1	TRBV19	once	CASSQGAGYNEQFF	TGTGCCAGTTCGCAGGGGGCCGGTTACAATGAGCAGTTCTTC
TRBD1	TRBJ2-3	TRBV6-5	once	CAILRDRLDTQYF	TGTGCCATCCTCCGGGACAGATTAGATACGCAGTATTTT
TRBD2	TRBJ2-7	TRBV5-1	NA	CASSPSGRALSYEQYF	TGCGCCAGCAGCCCTAGCGGGAGGGCCCTCTCCTACGAGCAGTACTTC
NA	TRBJ1-6	TRBV7-9	few	CASSSGTRSSPLHF	TGTGCCAGCAGCAGCGGGACCCGGAGTTCACCCCTCCACTTT
NA	TRBJ1-3	TRBV7-2	NA	CASSLVSSGNTIYF	TGTGCCAGCAGCTTAGTCTCCTCTGGAAACACCATATATTTT
NA	TRBJ2-7	TRBV7-8	once	CASRTEFFSYEQYF	TGTGCCAGCAGAACCGAGTTTTTCTCCTACGAGCAGTACTTC
TRBD2	TRBJ2-1	TRBV4-2	NA	CASSRGLAGSNNEQFF	TGTGCCAGCAGCCGGGGACTAGCGGGATCCAACAATGAGCAGTTCTTC
NA	TRBJ1-2	TRBV27	NA	CASSPSGHLNYGYTF	TGTGCCAGCAGTCCCTCGGGACACCTGAACTATGGCTACACCTTC
NA	TRBJ2-5	TRBV5-4	once	CASRPVGAETQYF	TGTGCCAGCAGGCCCGTTGGGGCTGAGACCCAGTACTTC
TRBD1	TRBJ2-2	TRBV7-6	NA	CASSPGTGNTGELFF	TGTGCCAGCAGCCCCGGGACAGGTAACACCGGGGAGCTGTTTTTT
TRBD1	TRBJ1-6	TRBV12-3/TRBV12-4	NA	CASSYRGNSPLHF	TGTGCCAGCAGTTACAGGGGAAATTCACCCCTCCACTTT
NA	TRBJ2-7	TRBV18	NA	CASSPPNAVASYEQYF	TGTGCCAGCTCACCACCTAACGCGGTCGCCTCCTACGAGCAGTACTTC
NA	TRBJ2-7	TRBV6-1	NA	CASSERQAGRYF	TGTGCCAGCAGTGAAAGACAGGCAGGGCGCTACTTC
TRBD2	TRBJ2-7	TRBV30	NA	CAWSGGLAGSEQYF	TGTGCCTGGAGCGGGGGACTAGCGGGGTCCGAGCAGTACTTC
TRBD1	TRBJ2-7	TRBV27	NA	CASSLSPGTGSYEQYF	TGTGCCAGCAGTTTATCTCCCGGGACAGGGTCCTACGAGCAGTACTTC
TRBD2	TRBJ2-1	TRBV15	NA	CATSRDLTSGSMKDEQFF	TGTGCCACCAGCAGAGATTTAACTAGCGGGAGTATGAAGGATGAGCAGTTCTTC
NA	TRBJ1-6	TRBV28	NA	CASSLGDSPLHF	TGTGCCAGCAGTTTGGGCGATTCACCCCTCCACTTT
NA	TRBJ1-1	TRBV7-9	medium-sized	CASSLVPGEEVNTEAFF	TGTGCCAGCAGCTTAGTTCCAGGGGAAGAGGTGAACACTGAAGCTTTCTTT
NA	TRBJ2-5	TRBV10-2	once	CASSKARGETQYF	TGCGCCAGCAGTAAGGCCAGGGGAGAGACCCAGTACTTC
TRBD1	TRBJ2-1	TRBV7-8	once	CASSLYRTGPYNEQFF	TGTGCCAGCAGCTTATATCGGACAGGACCGTACAATGAGCAGTTCTTC